A single sample is the source of the 17 T cell receptor beta chains below, sequenced in a study of blood T cell repertoires in COVID-19. Method: immunoSEQ multiplex PCR; TCRdb's copy keeps in-frame clones and lacks some. Altogether about 180,000 clones are present, approximately 80% being singletons, with the ten largest covering 15% to 20%. The sample consisted of PBMCs or T cells enriched from blood (not recorded which). The receptors derive from a woman aged 45-65 years who had recovered from COVID-19.

V and J are TRBV6-1 and TRBJ1-2, with D maybe TRBD1 (6 bases). V lost 2 bases to trimming and J lost 4 bases, with 14 bases between them. The CDR3 is 15 amino acids. In germline, CDR1 is MNHNS, CDR2 SASEGT. The CDR3 here is CASSETPGDLYGYTF. The DNA of the CDR3 is TGTGCCAGCAGTGAAACCCCAGGGGACCTCTATGGCTACACCTTC.

The V call is TRBV3-1 (or the pseudogene TRBV3-2), the J call TRBJ2-7; 9 bases agree with TRBD2. This CDR3 comprises 16 residues. Germline CDR1 is LGHDT and CDR2 is YNNKEL (reference sequence). J was trimmed by 3 bases and V by 1 base; bases with no gene match: 7. The CDR3 loop is CASSQAGGRVGYEQYF. DNA for the CDR3: TGTGCCAGCAGCCAAGCCGGCGGGAGGGTAGGCTACGAGCAGTACTTC.

This clone was counted a single time. Other DNA variants within this sample encode the same CDR3. The J gene is TRBJ1-3, the V gene TRBV18; no reliable D call. Germline CDR1 is KGHSH and CDR2 is LQKENI. Trimming took 3 bases from V and 0 from J, leaving 9 bases between them. There are 15 residues in the CDR3. CDR3 sequence (DNA): TGTGCCAGCTCACCGCAACAGAGCTCTGGAAACACCATATATTTT. This sequence encodes CASSPQQSSGNTIYF.

This clone was detected once. The gene calls are TRBV20-1 and TRBJ2-3, with D perhaps matching TRBD1 (5 bases). CDR1 is DFQATT and CDR2 is SNEGSKA in the germline V gene (reference sequence). The CDR3 contains 11 residues. Trimming removed 4 bases at V and 8 bases at J, with 10 bases between. The CDR3 here is CSANVGVTQYF. CDR3 DNA sequence: TGCAGTGCTAATGTAGGGGTTACGCAGTATTTT.

CDR3 nucleotides: TGTGCCAGCAGTTACAAACCCATGGCCAGGGTTTCTGAGCAGTACTTC. Translated: CASSYKPMARVSEQYF. V is TRBV6-5 and J is TRBJ2-7; D may be TRBD1 (5 bases). This CDR3 spans 16 amino acids. The germline gives CDR1 MNHEY, CDR2 SVGAGI. V lost 2 bases and J lost 7, with 21 bases in between.

The rearrangement joins TRBV7-9 to TRBJ1-4; 10 nucleotides line up with TRBD1. The CDR3 covers 14 residues. Germline CDR1 is SEHNR and CDR2 is FQNEAQ (reference sequence). Germline trimming cut 5 bases from V and 7 bases from J; bases unmatched to any gene: 4. The CDR3 spells CASSRQGAGEKLFF. Here the CDR3 DNA reads TGTGCCAGCAGCCGACAGGGGGCTGGTGAAAAACTGTTTTTT.

The CDR3 spells CASTFGQINEQFF. The DNA for the CDR3 is TGTGCCAGCACTTTCGGACAGATTAATGAGCAGTTCTTC. The rearrangement links TRBV6-5 to TRBJ2-1; tentatively, D is TRBD1 (6 bases). The CDR3 consists of 13 residues. V was trimmed by 7 bases and J by 7 bases, leaving 14 bases between them. Germline CDR1 reads MNHEY; CDR2 reads SVGAGI.

The chain couples TRBV18 to TRBJ1-1; 7 bases agree with TRBD1. With 6 bases clipped from V and 1 base from J, the junction kept 8 bases outside the gene matches. CDR1 is KGHSH, CDR2 LQKENI, per germline. The length of the CDR3 is 15 residues. CDR3 nucleotide sequence: TGTGCCAGCTCGCCCTATGGACAGGCGAACACTGAAGCTTTCTTT. It translates to CASSPYGQANTEAFF. The full variable domain, rest sourced from reference TRBV18 and TRBJ1-1, is NAGVMQNPRHLVRRRGQEARLRCSPMKGHSHVYWYRQLPEEGLKFMVYLQKENIIDESGMPKERFSAEFPKEGPSILRIQQVVRGDSAAYFCASSPYGQANTEAFFGQGTRLTVV.

The V call is TRBV7-3, the J call TRBJ2-1; TRBD2 aligns across 8 bases. Germline CDR1 and CDR2: SGHTA and FQGTGA. The trim removed 2 bases at V and 5 bases at J, leaving 8 bases unmatched. The CDR3 runs 16 residues. The CDR3 DNA reads as TGTGCCAGCAGCTTATCGGGGGCTAGCGGGCACAATGAGCAGTTCTTC. Protein sequence: CASSLSGASGHNEQFF.

This clone appeared once. V and J are TRBV10-3 and TRBJ2-6; 11 bases map to TRBD1. The CDR3 has 17 amino acids. V gave up 6 bases and J gave up 0 bases; unmatched junction bases: 4. Germline V gene data show CDR1 as ENHRY and CDR2 as SYGVKD. CDR3 loop: CAISPGTGGSGANVLTF. The CDR3 region has the DNA TGTGCCATCAGCCCCGGGACAGGGGGCTCTGGGGCCAACGTCCTGACTTTC.

This chain links TRBV27 with TRBJ1-5, with D unclear. V was trimmed by 2 bases and J by 6 bases, leaving 5 bases between them. The CDR3 contains 12 residues. The germline gives CDR1 MNHEY, CDR2 SMNVEV (reference sequence). In DNA, the CDR3 is TGTGCCAGCAGTTTACCGGGTCAGCCCCAGCATTTT. It yields the protein CASSLPGQPQHF.

The chain couples TRBV19 to TRBJ2-7, with a possible D match to TRBD2 (5 bases). CDR1 and CDR2 (germline): LNHDA, SQIVND (reference sequence). The CDR3 contains 13 residues. Trimming pared 7 bases from V and 0 bases from J, leaving 10 bases between. The CDR3 is CASTSGSSYEQYF. Written as DNA, the CDR3 is TGTGCCAGTACCTCGGGGAGCTCCTACGAGCAGTACTTC.

This clone was found a few times. The chain employs TRBV5-4 and TRBJ1-2, with a tentative D call TRBD1 (6 bases). The germline gives CDR1 SGHNT, CDR2 YYREEE (reference sequence). There are 14 residues in the CDR3. V gave up 1 base and J gave up 8 bases, with 15 bases separating them. CDR3 protein: CASSLRSQGWGYTF. CDR3 nucleotide sequence: TGTGCCAGCAGCTTGAGGTCCCAGGGGTGGGGCTACACCTTC. Based on the CDR3 plus reference TRBV5-4 and TRBJ1-2, the full variable domain is ETGVTQSPTHLIKTRGQQVTLRCSSQSGHNTVSWYQQALGQGPQFIFQYYREEENGRGNFPPRFSGLQFPNYSSELNVNALELDDSALYLCASSLRSQGWGYTFGSGTRLTVV.

This clone has just a few counts. The chain uses TRBV27 and TRBJ1-6; 10 bases are shared with TRBD1. Per the germline V gene, CDR1 is MNHEY and CDR2 is SMNVEV (reference sequence). Losses at the gene ends were 6 bases for V and 7 bases for J; bases not matched to a gene: 9. The CDR3 consists of 16 residues. The CDR3 region is CASSYDRGHRNSPLHF. CDR3 nucleotide sequence: TGTGCCAGCAGCTACGACAGGGGGCATCGGAATTCACCCCTCCACTTT.

As for this clone: In this CDR3 the conserved last residue, phenylalanine or tryptophan, is missing, so a read error is likely. The V gene is TRBV9, the J gene TRBJ1-5; D call uncertain. The CDR3 is 15 residues long. Trimming took off 0 bases at V and 2 bases at J, with 9 bases between the two ends. The V gene's germline CDR1 is SGDLS and CDR2 YYNGEE. As DNA, the CDR3 is TGTGCCAGCAGCGTAGGGGGAAGGGGCAATCAGCCCCAGCATTCT. Translated: CASSVGGRGNQPQHS.

This chain connects TRBV5-1 to TRBJ2-3; 9 nucleotides line up with TRBD1. CDR1 is SGHRS, CDR2 YFSETQ, per germline. V dropped 3 bases and J dropped 0; count of bases not matched to a gene: 5. The CDR3 loop spans 16 amino acids. The CDR3 DNA sequence: TGCGCCAGCAGCTCACTCGGGACAGGGAGCACAGATACGCAGTATTTT. Its protein product is CASSSLGTGSTDTQYF.

The CDR3 here is CASSLGGGPYEQYF. The CDR3 DNA reads TGTGCCAGCAGCTTAGGAGGCGGCCCCTACGAGCAGTACTTC. This rearrangement joins TRBV13 to TRBJ2-7; D gene uncertain. V lost 0 bases, J lost 2 bases, and 8 bases lay in between. This CDR3 is built from 14 residues. The V gene's germline CDR1 is PRHDT and CDR2 FYEKMQ (reference sequence).